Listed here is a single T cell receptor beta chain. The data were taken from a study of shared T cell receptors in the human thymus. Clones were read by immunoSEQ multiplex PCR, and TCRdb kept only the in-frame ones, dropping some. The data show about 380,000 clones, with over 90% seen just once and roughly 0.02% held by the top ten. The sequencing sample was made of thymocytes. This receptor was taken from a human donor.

The CDR3, as DNA: TGTGCCAGCAGCTTGCGCGGTCCGCTCTCCTACGAGCAGTACTTC. Its protein is CASSLRGPLSYEQYF. J is TRBJ2-7 and V is TRBV5-8, with no clear D. Germline V gives CDR1 SGHTS, CDR2 YDEGEE. Deletions cut 1 base from V and 0 bases from J, with 11 bases between. The CDR3 runs 15 residues.